The T cell receptor beta chain under discussion was sequenced for a study of cytomegalovirus exposure and HLA in healthy donors. Study outcomes and limitations: As confirmed in vitro, three CMV-associated chains were specific for CMV antigens. The authors listed 164 TCR beta chains as cytomegalovirus-associated.

Germline V CDR1 and CDR2: SEHNR, FQNEAQ (reference sequence). V lost 8 bases, J lost 2 bases, and 5 bases stayed unmatched. The length of the CDR3 is 13 residues. Likely unrecorded immune exposures existed in these nominally healthy donors. Of note for this clone: Its antigen is still unknown.

The PCR made use of 60 Vbeta and 13 Jbeta primers. Assay used: immunoSEQ multiplex PCR; TCRdb lists only in-frame clones, some missing. The table shows over 150,000 clones, with 80% to 90% occurring only once. The clonotype was recovered from a girl between 5 and 17 years old in good health and CMV-seropositive. The rearrangement uses TRBV7-9 and TRBJ1-2; 7 bases match TRBD1. Material for sequencing was PBMCs. The chain's CDR3 is CASAPGGNYGYTF. Here the CDR3 DNA reads TGTGCCAGCGCCCCAGGGGGAAACTATGGCTACACCTTC.